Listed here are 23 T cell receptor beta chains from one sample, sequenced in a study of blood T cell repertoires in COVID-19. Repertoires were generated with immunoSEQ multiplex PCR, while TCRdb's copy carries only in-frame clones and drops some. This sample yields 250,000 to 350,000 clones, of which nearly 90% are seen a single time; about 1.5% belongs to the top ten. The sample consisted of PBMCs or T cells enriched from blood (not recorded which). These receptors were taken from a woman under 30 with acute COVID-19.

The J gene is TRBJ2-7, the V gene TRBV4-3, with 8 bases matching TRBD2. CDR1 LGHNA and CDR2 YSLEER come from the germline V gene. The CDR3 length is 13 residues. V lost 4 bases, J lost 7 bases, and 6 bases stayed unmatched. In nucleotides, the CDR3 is TGCGCCAGCAGCCGAGCGGGAGTACGGGAGCAGTACTTC. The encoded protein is CASSRAGVREQYF.

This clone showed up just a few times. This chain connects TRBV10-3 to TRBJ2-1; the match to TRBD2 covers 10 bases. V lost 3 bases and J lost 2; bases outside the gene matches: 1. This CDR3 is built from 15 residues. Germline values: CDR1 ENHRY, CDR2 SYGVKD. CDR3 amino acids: CAISELAGTYNEQFF. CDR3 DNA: TGTGCCATCAGTGAACTAGCGGGGACCTACAATGAGCAGTTCTTC.

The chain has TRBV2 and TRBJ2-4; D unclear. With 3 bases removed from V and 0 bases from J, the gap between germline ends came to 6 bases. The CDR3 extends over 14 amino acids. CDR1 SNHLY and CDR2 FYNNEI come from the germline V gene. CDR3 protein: CASSDSVAKNIQYF. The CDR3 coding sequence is TGTGCCAGCAGTGACTCCGTAGCCAAAAACATTCAGTACTTC.

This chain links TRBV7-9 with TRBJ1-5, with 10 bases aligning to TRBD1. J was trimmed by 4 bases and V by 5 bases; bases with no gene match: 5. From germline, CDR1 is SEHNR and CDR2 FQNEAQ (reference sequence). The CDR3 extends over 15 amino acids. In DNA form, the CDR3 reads TGTGCCAGCAGCCAGGGACAGGGGAGGAATCAGCCCCAGCATTTT. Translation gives CASSQGQGRNQPQHF.

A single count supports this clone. The CDR3 loop is CASSPGSTRLYGYTF. The CDR3 coding sequence is TGTGCCAGCTCACCAGGGAGTACTCGGCTCTATGGCTACACCTTC. This chain links TRBV18 with TRBJ1-2; D gene uncertain. CDR3 length: 15 amino acids. Trimming stripped 2 bases from V and 4 bases from J, with 14 bases between. From germline, CDR1 is KGHSH and CDR2 LQKENI.

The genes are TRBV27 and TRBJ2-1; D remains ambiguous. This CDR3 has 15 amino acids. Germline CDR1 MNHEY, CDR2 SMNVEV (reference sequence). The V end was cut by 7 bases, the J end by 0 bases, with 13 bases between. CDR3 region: CASTSLLSSYNEQFF. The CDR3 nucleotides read TGTGCCAGCACCTCGCTCTTGAGCTCCTACAATGAGCAGTTCTTC.

CDR3 region: CASSLEAGLAGTGELFF. The CDR3 DNA is TGCGCCAGCAGCCTAGAGGCGGGACTAGCGGGCACCGGGGAGCTGTTTTTT. The V gene is TRBV4-1, the J gene TRBJ2-2, with 12 bases aligning to TRBD2. CDR1 and CDR2 (germline): MGHRA, YSYEKL. With V trimmed by 4 bases and J by 4 bases, 7 bases remained unmatched. The CDR3 has 17 amino acids.

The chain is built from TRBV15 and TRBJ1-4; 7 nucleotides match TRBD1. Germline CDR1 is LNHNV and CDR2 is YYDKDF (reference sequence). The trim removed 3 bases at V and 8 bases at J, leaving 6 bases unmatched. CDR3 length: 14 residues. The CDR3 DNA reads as TGTGCCACCAGCAGGGACAGGTGGAGGGAAAAACTGTTTTTT. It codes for CATSRDRWREKLFF.

CDR3 loop: CASSQEETTSQETQYF. In DNA form, the CDR3 reads TGTGCCAGCAGCCAAGAGGAGACTACGTCTCAAGAGACCCAGTACTTC. The gene calls are TRBV3-1 (or the pseudogene TRBV3-2) and TRBJ2-5; the D gene is possibly TRBD2 (5 bases). Trimming left V 0 bases short and J 2 bases short, with 13 bases between. This CDR3 contains 16 residues. The germline CDR1 and CDR2 sequences are LGHDT and YNNKEL (reference sequence).

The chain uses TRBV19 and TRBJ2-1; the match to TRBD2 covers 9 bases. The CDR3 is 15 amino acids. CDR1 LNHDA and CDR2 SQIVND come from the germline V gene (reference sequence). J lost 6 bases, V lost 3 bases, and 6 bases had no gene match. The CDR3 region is CASSIRLAGINEQFF. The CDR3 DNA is TGTGCCAGTAGTATTCGGCTAGCGGGAATCAATGAGCAGTTCTTC.

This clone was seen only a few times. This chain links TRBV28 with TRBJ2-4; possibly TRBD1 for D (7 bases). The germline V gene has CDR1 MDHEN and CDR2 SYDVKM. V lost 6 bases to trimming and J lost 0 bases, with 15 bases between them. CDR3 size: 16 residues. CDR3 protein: CASRRQGGVAKNIQYF. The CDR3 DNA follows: TGTGCCAGCAGGCGACAGGGCGGGGTAGCCAAAAACATTCAGTACTTC.

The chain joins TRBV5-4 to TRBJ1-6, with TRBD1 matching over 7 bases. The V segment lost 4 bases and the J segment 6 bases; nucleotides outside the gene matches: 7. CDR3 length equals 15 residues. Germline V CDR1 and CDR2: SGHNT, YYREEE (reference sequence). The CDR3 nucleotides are TGTGCCAGCAGCGAGCCCACAGGGGTTAATTCACCCCTCCACTTT. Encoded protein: CASSEPTGVNSPLHF. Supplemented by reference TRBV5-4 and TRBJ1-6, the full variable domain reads ETGVTQSPTHLIKTRGQQVTLRCSSQSGHNTVSWYQQALGQGPQFIFQYYREEENGRGNFPPRFSGLQFPNYSSELNVNALELDDSALYLCASSEPTGVNSPLHFGNGTRLTVT.

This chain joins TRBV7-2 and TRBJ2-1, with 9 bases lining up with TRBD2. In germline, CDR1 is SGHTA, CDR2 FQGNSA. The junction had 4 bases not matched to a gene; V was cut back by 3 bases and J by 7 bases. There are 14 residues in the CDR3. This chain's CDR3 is CASSFLAGRNEQFF. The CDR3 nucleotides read TGTGCCAGCAGCTTCCTAGCGGGACGAAATGAGCAGTTCTTC.

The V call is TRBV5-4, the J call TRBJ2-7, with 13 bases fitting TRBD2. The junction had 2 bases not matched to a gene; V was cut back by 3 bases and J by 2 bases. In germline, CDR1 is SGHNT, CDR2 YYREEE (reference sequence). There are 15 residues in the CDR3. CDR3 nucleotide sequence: TGTGCCAGCAGCTCGGGACTAGCGGGAACCTACGAGCAGTACTTC. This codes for CASSSGLAGTYEQYF.

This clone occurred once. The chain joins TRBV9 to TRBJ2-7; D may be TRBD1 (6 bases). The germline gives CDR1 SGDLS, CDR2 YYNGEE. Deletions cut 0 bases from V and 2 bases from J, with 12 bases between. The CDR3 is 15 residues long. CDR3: CASSVGDTPAYEQYF. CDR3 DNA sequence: TGTGCCAGCAGCGTAGGGGACACTCCTGCCTACGAGCAGTACTTC.

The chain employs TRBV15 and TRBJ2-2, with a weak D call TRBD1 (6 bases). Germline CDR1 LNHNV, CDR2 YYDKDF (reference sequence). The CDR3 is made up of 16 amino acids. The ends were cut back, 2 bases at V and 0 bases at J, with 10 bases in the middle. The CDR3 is CATSRLDSPNTGELFF. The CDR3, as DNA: TGTGCCACCAGCAGATTGGACAGTCCGAACACCGGGGAGCTGTTTTTT. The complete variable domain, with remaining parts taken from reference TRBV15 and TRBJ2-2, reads DAMVIQNPRYQVTQFGKPVTLSCSQTLNHNVMYWYQQKSSQAPKLLFHYYDKDFNNEADTPDNFQSRRPNTSFCFLDIRSPGLGDTAMYLCATSRLDSPNTGELFFGEGSRLTVL.

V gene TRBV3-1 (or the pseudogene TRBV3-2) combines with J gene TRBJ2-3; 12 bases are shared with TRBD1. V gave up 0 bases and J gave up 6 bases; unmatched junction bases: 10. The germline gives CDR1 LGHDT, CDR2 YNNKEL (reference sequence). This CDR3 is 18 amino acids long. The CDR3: CASSQDAPGQGAADTQYF. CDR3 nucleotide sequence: TGTGCCAGCAGCCAAGATGCGCCGGGACAGGGGGCGGCGGATACGCAGTATTTT.

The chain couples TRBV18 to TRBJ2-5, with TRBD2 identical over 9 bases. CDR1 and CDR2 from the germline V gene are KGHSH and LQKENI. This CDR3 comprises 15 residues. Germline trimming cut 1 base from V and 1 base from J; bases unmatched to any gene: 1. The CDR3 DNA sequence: TGTGCCAGCTCACCACTGACTAGCGGCCAAGAGACCCAGTACTTC. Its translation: CASSPLTSGQETQYF.

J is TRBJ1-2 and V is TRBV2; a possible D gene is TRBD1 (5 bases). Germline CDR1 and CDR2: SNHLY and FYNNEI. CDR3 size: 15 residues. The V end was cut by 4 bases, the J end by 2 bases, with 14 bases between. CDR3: CASSGWKGLNYGYTF. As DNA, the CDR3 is TGTGCCAGCAGTGGGTGGAAGGGACTGAACTATGGCTACACCTTC.

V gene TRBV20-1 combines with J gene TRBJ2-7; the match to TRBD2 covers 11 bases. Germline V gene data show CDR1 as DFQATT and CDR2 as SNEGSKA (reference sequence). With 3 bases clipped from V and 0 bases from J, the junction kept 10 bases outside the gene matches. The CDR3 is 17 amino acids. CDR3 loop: CSASYRHGTSGSYEQYF. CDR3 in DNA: TGCAGTGCTAGTTACAGACACGGGACTAGCGGCTCCTACGAGCAGTACTTC.

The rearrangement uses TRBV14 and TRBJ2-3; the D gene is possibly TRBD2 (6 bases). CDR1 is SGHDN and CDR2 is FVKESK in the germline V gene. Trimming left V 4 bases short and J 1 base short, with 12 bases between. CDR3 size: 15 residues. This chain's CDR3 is CASSRMEGGTDTQYF. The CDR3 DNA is TGTGCCAGCAGCCGAATGGAGGGAGGCACAGATACGCAGTATTTT.

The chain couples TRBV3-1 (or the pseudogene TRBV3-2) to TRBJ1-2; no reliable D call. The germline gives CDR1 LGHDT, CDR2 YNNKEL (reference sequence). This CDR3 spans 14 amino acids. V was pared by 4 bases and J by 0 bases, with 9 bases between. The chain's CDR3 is CASSLASANYGYTF. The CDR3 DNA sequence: TGTGCCAGCAGCCTAGCCTCAGCTAACTATGGCTACACCTTC.

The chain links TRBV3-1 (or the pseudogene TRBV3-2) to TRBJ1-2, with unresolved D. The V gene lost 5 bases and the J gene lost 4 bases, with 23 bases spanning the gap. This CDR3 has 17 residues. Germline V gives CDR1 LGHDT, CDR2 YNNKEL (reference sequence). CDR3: CASSSHRTSKGVYGYTF. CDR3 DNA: TGTGCCAGCAGCAGCCACCGCACGAGCAAGGGAGTCTATGGCTACACCTTC.